A selection of T cell receptor beta chains follows, all from one sample in a study of OX40 agonist ivuxolimab in advanced cancers. Using immunoSEQ multiplex PCR, the repertoire was profiled, and TCRdb retains in-frame clones only, with some absent. The repertoire holds fewer than 50,000 clones, with 91% as singletons. Specimen: CD4+ or CD8+ T cells sorted from blood, collected in a trial of the OX40 agonist ivuxolimab. These receptors came from an adult with an advanced solid tumor such as melanoma, head and neck, liver or kidney cancer. Both conserved end residues are part of each CDR3. A D gene is named only where the DNA matches it firmly. Size is stated for part of the rows, as once, few or many counts, or as a class when the clone is expanded.

J: TRBJ2-3
length: 15
V: TRBV7-9
D: NA
size: NA
CDR3: CASSSGRTARHTQYF
DNA: TGTGCCAGCAGCTCCGGACGTACGGCACGCCATACGCAGTATTTT

J: TRBJ2-7
length: 15
V: TRBV28
D: NA
size: NA
CDR3: CASSLGVEGPYEQYF
DNA: TGTGCCAGCAGTTTAGGGGTTGAGGGCCCCTACGAGCAGTACTTC

J: TRBJ2-3
length: 16
V: TRBV27
D: TRBD2
size: NA
CDR3: CASSDRTSGRSDTQYF
DNA: TGTGCCAGCTCTGATCGGACTAGCGGGAGGTCAGATACGCAGTATTTT

J: TRBJ1-1
length: 18
V: TRBV4-1
D: NA
size: NA
CDR3: CASSQGGSWEELNTEAFF
DNA: TGCGCCAGCAGCCAAGGAGGTTCATGGGAAGAGTTGAACACTGAAGCTTTCTTT

J: TRBJ2-1
length: 12
V: TRBV27
D: NA
size: NA
CDR3: CASRGDDNEQFF
DNA: TGTGCCAGCAGGGGGGACGACAATGAGCAGTTCTTC

J: TRBJ2-7
length: 15
V: TRBV19
D: TRBD2
size: NA
CDR3: CASKAGAGGSYEQYF
DNA: TGTGCCAGTAAAGCGGGGGCGGGAGGGTCCTACGAGCAGTACTTC

J: TRBJ1-1
length: 12
V: TRBV29-1
D: NA
size: once
CDR3: CSGTAGNTEAFF
DNA: TGCAGCGGCACAGCTGGGAACACTGAAGCTTTCTTT

J: TRBJ2-4
length: 14
V: TRBV13
D: NA
size: NA
CDR3: CASSFRENKNIQYF
DNA: TGTGCCAGCAGCTTCCGAGAAAACAAAAACATTCAGTACTTC

J: TRBJ2-3
length: 15
V: TRBV27
D: NA
size: NA
CDR3: CASSFSGDRTDTQYF
DNA: TGTGCCAGCAGTTTTTCCGGGGACCGAACAGATACGCAGTATTTT

J: TRBJ2-7
length: 12
V: TRBV19
D: NA
size: NA
CDR3: CASSNLRHEQYF
DNA: TGTGCCAGTAGTAATCTGCGACACGAGCAGTACTTC

J: TRBJ2-7
length: 14
V: TRBV29-1
D: NA
size: once
CDR3: CSASSGLESYEQYF
DNA: TGCAGCGCCTCATCGGGACTGGAGTCCTACGAGCAGTACTTC

J: TRBJ1-1
length: 16
V: TRBV4-1
D: TRBD1
size: once
CDR3: CASSQQTRDRGAEAFF
DNA: TGCGCCAGCAGCCAACAGACCCGGGACAGGGGAGCAGAAGCTTTCTTT

J: TRBJ2-3
length: 16
V: TRBV27
D: NA
size: NA
CDR3: CASSFWAFQSPDTQYF
DNA: TGTGCCAGCAGTTTTTGGGCCTTCCAAAGTCCAGATACGCAGTATTTT

J: TRBJ2-6
length: 15
V: TRBV6-5
D: NA
size: NA
CDR3: CASSYSVPGANVLTF
DNA: TGTGCCAGCAGTTACTCGGTCCCTGGGGCCAACGTCCTGACTTTC

J: TRBJ2-5
length: 16
V: TRBV10-2
D: TRBD1
size: NA
CDR3: CASSRRQGANEETQYF
DNA: TGCGCCAGCAGCAGGAGACAGGGGGCGAACGAAGAGACCCAGTACTTC

J: TRBJ2-1
length: 16
V: TRBV6-5
D: TRBD2
size: NA
CDR3: CASSYQLAGELNEQFF
DNA: TGTGCCAGCAGTTACCAACTAGCGGGAGAACTTAATGAGCAGTTCTTC

J: TRBJ1-2
length: 14
V: TRBV2
D: NA
size: NA
CDR3: CASRAGQGEFGYTF
DNA: TGTGCCAGCAGAGCAGGGCAGGGAGAATTTGGCTACACCTTC

J: TRBJ2-3
length: 16
V: TRBV5-1
D: TRBD2
size: once
CDR3: CASSSTSGSPTDTQYF
DNA: TGCGCCAGCAGCTCGACTAGCGGGAGCCCCACAGATACGCAGTATTTT

J: TRBJ2-2
length: 16
V: TRBV28
D: NA
size: NA
CDR3: CASRDRRAARTGELFF
DNA: TGTGCCAGCAGGGACCGTCGGGCGGCCAGGACCGGGGAGCTGTTTTTT

J: TRBJ2-7
length: 14
V: TRBV9
D: NA
size: NA
CDR3: CASSAFPGADEQYF
DNA: TGTGCCAGCAGCGCATTCCCGGGAGCGGACGAGCAGTACTTC

J: TRBJ1-4
length: 13
V: TRBV19
D: NA
size: NA
CDR3: CASSMGRAPKLFF
DNA: TGTGCCAGTAGTATGGGCCGGGCCCCAAAACTGTTTTTT

J: TRBJ2-7
length: 19
V: TRBV7-9
D: TRBD2
size: NA
CDR3: CASSLARVSGLGATGEQYF
DNA: TGTGCCAGCAGCTTAGCGAGGGTTTCCGGACTAGGGGCAACGGGCGAGCAGTACTTC

J: TRBJ2-5
length: 16
V: TRBV11-2
D: NA
size: NA
CDR3: CASSLDRTLLKETQYF
DNA: TGTGCCAGCAGCTTAGATCGTACTCTGTTAAAAGAGACCCAGTACTTC

J: TRBJ2-7
length: 13
V: TRBV27
D: TRBD1
size: NA
CDR3: CASSGTGGYEQYF
DNA: TGTGCCAGCAGCGGGACAGGGGGTTACGAGCAGTACTTC

J: TRBJ2-1
length: 15
V: TRBV7-9
D: TRBD1
size: NA
CDR3: CASSGDRGLYNEQFF
DNA: TGTGCCAGCAGCGGCGACAGGGGGCTATACAATGAGCAGTTCTTC

J: TRBJ1-1
length: 13
V: TRBV19
D: NA
size: NA
CDR3: CASSLTDNTEAFF
DNA: TGTGCCAGTAGTTTGACAGATAACACTGAAGCTTTCTTT

J: TRBJ2-1
length: 14
V: TRBV7-9
D: NA
size: NA
CDR3: CASSSVLEVNEQFF
DNA: TGTGCCAGCAGTAGCGTGTTAGAAGTAAATGAGCAGTTCTTC

J: TRBJ2-1
length: 13
V: TRBV11-2
D: TRBD2
size: NA
CDR3: CASGLAGYNEQFF
DNA: TGTGCCAGCGGACTAGCGGGTTACAATGAGCAGTTCTTC

J: TRBJ2-7
length: 10
V: TRBV6-1
D: NA
size: NA
CDR3: CATTLGEQYF
DNA: TGTGCCACTACCCTTGGCGAGCAGTACTTC

J: TRBJ2-1
length: 15
V: TRBV28
D: NA
size: NA
CDR3: CASSLYDSYYNEQFF
DNA: TGTGCCAGCAGTTTATACGACAGCTACTACAATGAGCAGTTCTTC

J: TRBJ1-1
length: 13
V: TRBV14
D: NA
size: NA
CDR3: CASSFSAFAEAFF
DNA: TGTGCCAGCAGCTTCTCAGCCTTCGCTGAAGCTTTCTTT

J: TRBJ2-3
length: 12
V: TRBV13
D: NA
size: NA
CDR3: CASSSSTDTQYF
DNA: TGTGCCAGCAGCTCTAGCACAGATACGCAGTATTTT